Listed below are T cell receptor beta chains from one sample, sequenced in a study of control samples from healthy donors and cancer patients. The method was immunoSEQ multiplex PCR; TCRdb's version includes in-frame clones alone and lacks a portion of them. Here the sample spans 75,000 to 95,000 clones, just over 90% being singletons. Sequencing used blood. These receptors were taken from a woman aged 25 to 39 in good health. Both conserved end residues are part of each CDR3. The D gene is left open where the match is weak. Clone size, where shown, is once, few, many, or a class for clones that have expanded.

CASRSYGQTRKETQYF	TGTGCCAGCAGGAGTTACGGACAGACCCGAAAAGAGACCCAGTACTTC	TRBV28	TRBJ2-5	-	-
CASSSRLPDSYNEQFF	TGTGCCAGCAGCTCCCGACTACCGGACTCCTACAATGAGCAGTTCTTC	TRBV5-4	TRBJ2-1	-	-
CASHQGGVGEKLFF	TGTGCCAGTCATCAAGGGGGCGTGGGTGAAAAACTGTTTTTT	TRBV6-5	TRBJ1-4	-	TRBD1
CATSRDFDRGGEAFF	TGTGCCACCAGCAGAGATTTCGACAGGGGTGGTGAAGCTTTCTTT	TRBV15	TRBJ1-1	-	TRBD1
CATSRDLKVVQPQHF	TGTGCCACCAGCAGAGATCTGAAGGTCGTCCAGCCCCAGCATTTT	TRBV15	TRBJ1-5	-	-
CASSQEMTAGGSYNEQFF	TGCGCCAGCAGCCAAGAAATGACGGCGGGAGGCTCCTACAATGAGCAGTTCTTC	TRBV4-1	TRBJ2-1	-	TRBD2
CASRRGGNTEAFF	TGTGCCAGCAGGAGGGGAGGGAACACTGAAGCTTTCTTT	TRBV6-5	TRBJ1-1	-	-
CASSLVGAGFSYNEQFF	TGTGCCAGCAGCTTAGTGGGTGCGGGTTTTTCCTACAATGAGCAGTTCTTC	TRBV11-2	TRBJ2-1	-	-
CASGAGASSYEQYF	TGTGCCAGCGGGGCGGGGGCGAGCTCCTACGAGCAGTACTTC	TRBV2	TRBJ2-7	-	-
CASSPLPYTEAFF	TGTGCCAGCAGCCCATTACCCTACACTGAAGCTTTCTTT	TRBV7-3	TRBJ1-1	few	-
CASSVGQGDQPQHF	TGTGCCAGCAGCGTAGGACAGGGGGATCAGCCCCAGCATTTT	TRBV9	TRBJ1-5	-	TRBD1
CASSPTGVNGYTF	TGTGCCAGCTCACCGACAGGGGTTAATGGCTACACCTTC	TRBV18	TRBJ1-2	-	TRBD1
CASTLEGGGYEQYF	TGTGCCAGCACCTTAGAAGGGGGCGGGTATGAGCAGTACTTC	TRBV13	TRBJ2-7	-	TRBD1
CASSPRGAHEQYF	TGTGCCAGCTCACCCCGGGGGGCTCACGAGCAGTACTTC	TRBV18	TRBJ2-7	-	-
CASSLTRTDTQYF	TGTGCCAGCAGTTTGACGAGAACAGATACGCAGTATTTT	TRBV27	TRBJ2-3	-	-
CASSPGDRIYGYTF	TGCGCCAGCAGCCCCGGAGACAGGATCTATGGCTACACCTTC	TRBV5-1	TRBJ1-2	-	-
CASSPAGSSGNTIYF	TGTGCCAGCAGCCCCGCCGGGTCTTCTGGAAACACCATATATTTT	TRBV4-2	TRBJ1-3	-	-
CASSLPPTASRNYGYTF	TGTGCCAGCAGCCTGCCCCCGACAGCCTCTAGGAACTATGGCTACACCTTC	TRBV5-4	TRBJ1-2	-	-
CASSPTTNTEAFF	TGTGCCAGCTCACCAACCACGAACACTGAAGCTTTCTTT	TRBV18	TRBJ1-1	-	-
CASSPDRARTEAFF	TGTGCCAGCAGCCCGGACAGGGCTCGCACTGAAGCTTTCTTT	TRBV3-1/TRBV3-2	TRBJ1-1	-	TRBD1
CASSRRSGTSGNTIYF	TGTGCCAGTAGTAGACGATCCGGGACATCTGGAAACACCATATATTTT	TRBV19	TRBJ1-3	-	-
CASSLGQGDGYTF	TGCGCCAGCAGCCTCGGACAGGGAGATGGCTACACCTTC	TRBV5-1	TRBJ1-2	once	TRBD1
CASSYRTGWSSGANVLTF	TGTGCCAGCAGCTATAGGACAGGTTGGAGCTCTGGGGCCAACGTCCTGACTTTC	TRBV5-6	TRBJ2-6	-	TRBD1
CSASIGTDYGYTF	TGCAGTGCTAGTATTGGGACAGATTATGGCTACACCTTC	TRBV20-1	TRBJ1-2	-	TRBD1
CASSLQPGQGGSGYTF	TGTGCCAGCAGCCTCCAGCCAGGACAGGGGGGTTCTGGCTACACCTTC	TRBV14	TRBJ1-2	-	TRBD1
CAWSVSGTSTDTQYF	TGTGCCTGGAGTGTAAGCGGAACTAGCACAGATACGCAGTATTTT	TRBV30	TRBJ2-3	-	-
CASSVGPLPAPYEQYF	TGTGCCAGCAGTGTGGGACCCTTACCTGCACCCTACGAGCAGTACTTC	TRBV6-1	TRBJ2-7	-	-
CASSEQGGPYEQYF	TGTGCCAGTAGTGAACAGGGGGGGCCCTACGAGCAGTACTTC	TRBV19	TRBJ2-7	few	-
CATSERSTDTQYF	TGTGCCACCAGTGAAAGGAGCACAGATACGCAGTATTTT	TRBV24-1	TRBJ2-3	once	-
CASSEGQGVYEQYF	TGTGCCAGCAGTGAAGGACAGGGGGTGTACGAGCAGTACTTC	TRBV6-1	TRBJ2-7	-	TRBD1
CASSLQISRDNEQFF	TGTGCCAGCAGCTTGCAAATATCGCGGGACAATGAGCAGTTCTTC	TRBV7-9	TRBJ2-1	-	-
CASTEGGGGYEQYF	TGTGCCAGCACCGAGGGAGGGGGCGGCTACGAGCAGTACTTC	TRBV2	TRBJ2-7	-	-
CASSFGGPKNIQYF	TGTGCCAGCAGTTTTGGGGGACCCAAAAACATTCAGTACTTC	TRBV27	TRBJ2-4	once	-
CASSQGGGPYNEQFF	TGCGCCAGCAGTCAAGGGGGGGGCCCATACAATGAGCAGTTCTTC	TRBV23-1	TRBJ2-1	-	-
CASSLAEAGFSGNTIYF	TGCGCCAGCAGCCTCGCGGAGGCAGGCTTCTCTGGAAACACCATATATTTT	TRBV5-1	TRBJ1-3	-	-
CASSLAGGTGELFF	TGTGCCAGCAGCTTGGCAGGGGGGACCGGGGAGCTGTTTTTT	TRBV5-4	TRBJ2-2	-	-
CASSEQAPRLWEKLFF	TGTGCCAGCAGTGAACAGGCGCCAAGGTTGTGGGAAAAACTGTTTTTT	TRBV2	TRBJ1-4	once	-
CATSDGGSNQPQHF	TGTGCCACCAGTGATGGAGGGAGCAATCAGCCCCAGCATTTT	TRBV24-1	TRBJ1-5	-	-
CASSQGQRHGNEKLFF	TGTGCCAGCAGCCAGGGACAGCGACATGGTAATGAAAAACTGTTTTTT	TRBV3-1/TRBV3-2	TRBJ1-4	-	TRBD1
CASSRDRYVDEQYF	TGTGCCAGCAGTCGGGACAGGTACGTCGACGAGCAGTACTTC	TRBV21-1	TRBJ2-7	once	-
CASGQTYQETQYF	TGCGCCTCTGGACAGACGTACCAAGAGACCCAGTACTTC	TRBV10-2	TRBJ2-5	-	-
CASSRNEKLFF	TGCGCCAGCAGCCGCAATGAAAAACTGTTTTTT	TRBV4-1	TRBJ1-4	once	-
CASSQASGTDNEQFF	TGTGCCAGCAGCCAAGCGAGCGGGACAGACAATGAGCAGTTCTTC	TRBV3-1/TRBV3-2	TRBJ2-1	-	-
CASSYTSGTGSSPLHF	TGTGCCAGCAGTTACACCTCCGGGACAGGGTCTTCACCCCTCCACTTT	TRBV6-5	TRBJ1-6	-	TRBD1
CASSPGVAIDLNTEAFF	TGTGCCAGCTCACCAGGAGTAGCCATCGATTTGAACACTGAAGCTTTCTTT	TRBV18	TRBJ1-1	-	-
CASSEQLDYEQYF	TGTGCCAGTAGTGAACAGTTGGACTACGAGCAGTACTTC	TRBV19	TRBJ2-7	-	-
CASRSSEDQPQHF	TGTGCCAGCAGATCATCGGAGGATCAGCCCCAGCATTTT	TRBV6-5	TRBJ1-5	-	-